This T cell receptor beta chain comes out of a study of cytomegalovirus exposure and HLA in healthy donors. Study observations and caveats: The study designated around 150 TCR beta chains cytomegalovirus-associated.

The PCR was carried out with 60 Vbeta primers and 13 Jbeta primers. Sequencing used immunoSEQ multiplex PCR; TCRdb keeps in-frame clones, though not all of them. The repertoire holds approximately 71,000 clones, with approximately 75% as singletons. Germline CDR1 SNHLY, CDR2 FYNNEI. The junction had 8 bases not matched to a gene; V was cut back by 5 bases and J by 3 bases. The CDR3 length is 16 residues. In regard to this clone: As yet, its antigen is unknown.

This clonotype was sampled from a middle-aged woman in good health and CMV-seropositive. The V call is TRBV2, the J call TRBJ1-1, with 11 bases matching TRBD1. Sequencing used PBMCs. CDR3 sequence (DNA): TGTGCCAGCAGTAAAACCGGGACAGGGGGGTACACTGAAGCTTTCTTT. It is translated as CASSKTGTGGYTEAFF.